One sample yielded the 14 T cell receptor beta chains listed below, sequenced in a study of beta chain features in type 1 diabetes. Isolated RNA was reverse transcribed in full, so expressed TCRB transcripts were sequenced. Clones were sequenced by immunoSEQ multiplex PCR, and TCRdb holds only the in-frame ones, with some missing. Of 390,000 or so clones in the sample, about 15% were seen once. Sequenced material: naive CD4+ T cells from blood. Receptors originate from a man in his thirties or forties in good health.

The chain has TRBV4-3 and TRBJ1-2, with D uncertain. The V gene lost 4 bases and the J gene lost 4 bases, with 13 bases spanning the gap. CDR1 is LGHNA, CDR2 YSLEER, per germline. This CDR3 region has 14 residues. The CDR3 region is CASSPTSNFYGYTF. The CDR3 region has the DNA TGCGCCAGCAGCCCGACGTCAAACTTCTATGGCTACACCTTC.

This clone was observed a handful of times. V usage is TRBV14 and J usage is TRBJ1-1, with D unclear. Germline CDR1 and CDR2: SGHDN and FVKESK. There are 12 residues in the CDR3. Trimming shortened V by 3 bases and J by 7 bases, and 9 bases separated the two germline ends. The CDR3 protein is CASSQRSDEAFF. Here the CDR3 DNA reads TGTGCCAGCAGCCAGCGGTCAGATGAAGCTTTCTTT.

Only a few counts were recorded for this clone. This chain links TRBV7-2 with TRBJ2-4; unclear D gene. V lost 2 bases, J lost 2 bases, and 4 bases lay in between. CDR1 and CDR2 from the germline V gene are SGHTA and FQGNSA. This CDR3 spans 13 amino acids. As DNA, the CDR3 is TGTGCCAGCAGCTTAACAACCAAAAACATTCAGTACTTC. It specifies CASSLTTKNIQYF.

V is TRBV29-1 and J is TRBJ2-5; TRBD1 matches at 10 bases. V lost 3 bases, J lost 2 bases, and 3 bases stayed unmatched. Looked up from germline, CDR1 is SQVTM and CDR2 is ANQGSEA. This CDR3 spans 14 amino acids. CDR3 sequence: CSVDRTGGQETQYF. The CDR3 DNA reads TGCAGCGTTGACAGGACAGGGGGGCAAGAGACCCAGTACTTC.

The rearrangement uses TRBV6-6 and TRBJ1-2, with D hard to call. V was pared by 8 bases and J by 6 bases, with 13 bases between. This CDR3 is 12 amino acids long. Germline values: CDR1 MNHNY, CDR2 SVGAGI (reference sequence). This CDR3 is CASGLSPHGYTF. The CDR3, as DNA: TGTGCCAGCGGGTTGTCTCCCCATGGCTACACCTTC.

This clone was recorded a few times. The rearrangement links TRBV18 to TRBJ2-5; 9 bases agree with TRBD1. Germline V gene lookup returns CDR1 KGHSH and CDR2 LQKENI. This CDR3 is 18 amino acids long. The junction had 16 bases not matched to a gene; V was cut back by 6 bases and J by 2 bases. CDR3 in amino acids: CASSPGGLRTGDQETQYF. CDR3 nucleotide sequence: TGTGCCAGCTCCCCAGGGGGGCTACGGACAGGGGATCAAGAGACCCAGTACTTC. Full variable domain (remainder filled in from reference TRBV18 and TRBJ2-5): NAGVMQNPRHLVRRRGQEARLRCSPMKGHSHVYWYRQLPEEGLKFMVYLQKENIIDESGMPKERFSAEFPKEGPSILRIQQVVRGDSAAYFCASSPGGLRTGDQETQYFGPGTRLLVL.

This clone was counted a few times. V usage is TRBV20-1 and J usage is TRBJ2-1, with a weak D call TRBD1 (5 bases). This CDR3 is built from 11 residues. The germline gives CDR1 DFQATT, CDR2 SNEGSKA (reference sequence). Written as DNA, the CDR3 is TGCAGAGGGGCTCGCCGGGATGAGCAGTTCTTC. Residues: CRGARRDEQFF.

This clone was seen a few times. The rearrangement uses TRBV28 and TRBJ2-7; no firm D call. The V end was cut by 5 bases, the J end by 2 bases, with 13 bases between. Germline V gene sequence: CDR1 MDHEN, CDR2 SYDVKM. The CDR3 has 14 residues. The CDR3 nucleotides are TGTGCCAGCAGTCCTCAGAGAGTACCCTACGAGCAGTACGTC. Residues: CASSPQRVPYEQYV.

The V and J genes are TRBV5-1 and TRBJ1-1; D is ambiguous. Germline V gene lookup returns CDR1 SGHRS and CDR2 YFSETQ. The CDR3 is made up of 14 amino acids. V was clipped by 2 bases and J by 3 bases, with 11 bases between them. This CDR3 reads CASSFGRADTEAFF. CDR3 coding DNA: TGCGCCAGCAGCTTTGGTAGGGCGGACACTGAAGCTTTCTTT.

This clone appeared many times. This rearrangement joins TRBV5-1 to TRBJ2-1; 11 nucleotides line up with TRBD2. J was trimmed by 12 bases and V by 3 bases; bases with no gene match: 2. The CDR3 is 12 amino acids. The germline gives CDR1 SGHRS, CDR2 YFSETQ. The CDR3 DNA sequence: TGCGCCAGCAGCTACACTAGCGGGAGGCAGTTCTTC. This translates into CASSYTSGRQFF.

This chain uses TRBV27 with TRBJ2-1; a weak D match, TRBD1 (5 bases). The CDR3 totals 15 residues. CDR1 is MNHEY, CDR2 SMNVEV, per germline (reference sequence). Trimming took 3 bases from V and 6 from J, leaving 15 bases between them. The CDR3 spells CASSFTPPDTNEQFF. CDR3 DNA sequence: TGTGCCAGCAGTTTTACTCCCCCGGACACCAATGAGCAGTTCTTC.

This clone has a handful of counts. CDR3 in DNA: TGCGCCAGCAGCCAAGATGGAAGGGGGACCGATAGTCAGCCCCAGCATTTT. Translated: CASSQDGRGTDSQPQHF. The chain combines TRBV4-1 with TRBJ1-5; TRBD1 might be the D (6 bases). Trimming pared 0 bases from V and 6 bases from J, leaving 18 bases between. The germline V gene has CDR1 MGHRA and CDR2 YSYEKL. The CDR3 is 17 residues long.

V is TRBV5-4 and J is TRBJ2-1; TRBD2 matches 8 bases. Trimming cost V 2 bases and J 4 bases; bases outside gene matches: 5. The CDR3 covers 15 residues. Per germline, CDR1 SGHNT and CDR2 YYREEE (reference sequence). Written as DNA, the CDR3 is TGTGCCAGCAGCTTCTGGCGGGGGGAATACAATGAGCAGTTCTTC. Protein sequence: CASSFWRGEYNEQFF. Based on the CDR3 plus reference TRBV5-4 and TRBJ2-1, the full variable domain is ETGVTQSPTHLIKTRGQQVTLRCSSQSGHNTVSWYQQALGQGPQFIFQYYREEENGRGNFPPRFSGLQFPNYSSELNVNALELDDSALYLCASSFWRGEYNEQFFGPGTRLTVL.

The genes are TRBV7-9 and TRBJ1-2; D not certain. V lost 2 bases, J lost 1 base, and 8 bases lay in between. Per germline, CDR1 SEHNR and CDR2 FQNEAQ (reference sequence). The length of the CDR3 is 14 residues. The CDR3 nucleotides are TGTGCCAGCAGCTTATTCGCCAGTAACTATGGCTACACCTTC. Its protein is CASSLFASNYGYTF.